These T cell receptor beta chains were read from a single sample in a study of shared clonotypes between healthy human individuals. TCRdb keeps only in-frame clones here, not all; method: immunoSEQ multiplex PCR. This table has about a million clones, about 80% appearing once. What was sequenced was memory CD4+ T cells from PBMCs. These receptors were obtained from a man younger than 35 in good health. Some clones in this sample may be carry-over from other donors' samples. Each CDR3 is given with its conserved first and last residue. Fields, in order: V gene, J gene, D gene, CDR3 protein, CDR3 DNA. D genes are given only for firm matches.

>TRBV4-2|TRBJ1-2|-
CASSQGAGGFGYTF
TGTGCCAGCAGCCAGGGGGCGGGAGGGTTCGGCTACACCTTC
>TRBV7-6|TRBJ2-7|TRBD1
CASSFRTGAEGYEQYF
TGTGCCAGCAGCTTTCGGACAGGGGCCGAGGGCTACGAGCAGTACTTC
>TRBV2|TRBJ1-4|TRBD1
CASSEQGARNEKLFF
TGTGCCAGCAGTGAACAGGGGGCGCGTAATGAAAAACTGTTTTTT
>TRBV7-3|TRBJ2-2|-
CASSLLGANTGELFF
TGTGCCAGCAGCTTACTGGGGGCGAACACCGGGGAGCTGTTTTTT
>TRBV5-1|TRBJ1-2|-
CASSPMAADYGYTF
TGCGCCAGCAGCCCAATGGCTGCGGACTATGGCTACACCTTC
>TRBV27|TRBJ2-7|-
CASSPGGGKRSYEQYF
TGTGCCAGCAGTCCGGGTGGGGGAAAAAGGTCCTACGAGCAGTACTTC
>TRBV7-3|TRBJ2-2|-
CASSLNGGSYTGELFF
TGTGCCAGCAGCTTAAACGGGGGCAGCTACACCGGGGAGCTGTTTTTT
>TRBV28|TRBJ2-5|-
CASSFFGTQYF
TGTGCCAGCAGTTTCTTTGGGACCCAGTACTTC
>TRBV29-1|TRBJ2-3|-
CSEARGSDTQYF
TGCAGCGAAGCCCGAGGCTCAGATACGCAGTATTTT
>TRBV11-2|TRBJ2-3|-
CASSPDFGGSTDTQYF
TGTGCCAGCAGTCCGGACTTTGGGGGGAGCACAGATACGCAGTATTTT